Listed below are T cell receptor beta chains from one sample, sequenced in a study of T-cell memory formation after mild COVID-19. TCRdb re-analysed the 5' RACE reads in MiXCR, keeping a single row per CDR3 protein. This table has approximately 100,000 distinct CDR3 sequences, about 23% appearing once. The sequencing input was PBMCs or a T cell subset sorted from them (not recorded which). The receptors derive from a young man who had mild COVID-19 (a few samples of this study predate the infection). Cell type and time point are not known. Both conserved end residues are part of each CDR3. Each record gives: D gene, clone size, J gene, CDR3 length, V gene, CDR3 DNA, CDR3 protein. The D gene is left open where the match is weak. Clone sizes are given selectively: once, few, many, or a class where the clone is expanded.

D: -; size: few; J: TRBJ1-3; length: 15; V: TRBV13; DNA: TGTGCCAGCACCACCCTCGGAGACTCTGGAAACACCATATATTTT; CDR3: CASTTLGDSGNTIYF
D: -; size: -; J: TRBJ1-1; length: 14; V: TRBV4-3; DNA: TGCGCCAGCAGCCAAGATTCGGGAAGGTCTGAAGCTTTCTTT; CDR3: CASSQDSGRSEAFF
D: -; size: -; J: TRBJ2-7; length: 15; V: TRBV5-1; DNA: TGCGCCAGCAGCTTGGAAATCTACAGGAGATACGAGCAGTACTTC; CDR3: CASSLEIYRRYEQYF
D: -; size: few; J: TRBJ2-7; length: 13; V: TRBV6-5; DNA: TGTGCCAGCAGTTACTCTGGGGGAGTTGAGCAGTACTTC; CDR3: CASSYSGGVEQYF
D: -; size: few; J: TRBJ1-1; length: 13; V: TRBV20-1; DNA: TGCAGTGCTAGTCGCCAGGGAGGGACTGAAGCTTTCTTT; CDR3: CSASRQGGTEAFF
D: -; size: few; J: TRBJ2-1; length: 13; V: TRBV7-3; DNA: TGTGCCAGCAGCAGTGAGGGTTACAATGAGCAGTTCTTC; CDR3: CASSSEGYNEQFF
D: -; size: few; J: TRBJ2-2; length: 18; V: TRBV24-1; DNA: TGTGCCACCAGTGATGTGGGCCTGGACCATTCGAACACCGGGGAGCTGTTTTTT; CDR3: CATSDVGLDHSNTGELFF
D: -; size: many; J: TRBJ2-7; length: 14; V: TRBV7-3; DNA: TGTGCCAGCAGCTTATCAGCGGGCCCCTACGAGCAGTACTTC; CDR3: CASSLSAGPYEQYF
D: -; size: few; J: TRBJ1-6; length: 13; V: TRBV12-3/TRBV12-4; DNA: TGTGCCAGCAGTTTTAGACCATGGTCACCCCTCCACTTT; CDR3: CASSFRPWSPLHF
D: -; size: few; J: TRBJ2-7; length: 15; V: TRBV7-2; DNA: TGTGCCAGCAGCGCCACAGTCGCACCAACCTACGAGCAGTACTTC; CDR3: CASSATVAPTYEQYF
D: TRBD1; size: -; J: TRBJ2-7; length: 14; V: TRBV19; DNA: TGTGCCAGTAGCGCCGGGACAGGATCTGTCGAGCAGTACTTC; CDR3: CASSAGTGSVEQYF
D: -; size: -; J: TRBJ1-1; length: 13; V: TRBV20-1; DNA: TGCAGTGCTAGAGATCGAGAGAGGGTGGCTTCTTTCTTT; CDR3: CSARDRERVASFF
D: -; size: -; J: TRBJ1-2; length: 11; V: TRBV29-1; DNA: TGCAGCGTTGAGTCCAGCGGTGGCTACACCTTC; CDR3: CSVESSGGYTF
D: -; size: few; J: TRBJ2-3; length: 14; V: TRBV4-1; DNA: TGCGCCAGCAGCCTTGGGCAGGGAGGAGATACGCAGTATTTT; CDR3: CASSLGQGGDTQYF
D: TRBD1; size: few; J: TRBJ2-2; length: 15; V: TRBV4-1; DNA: TGCGCCAGCAGCCAAGGTGACAGGGTGACCGGGGAGCTGTTTTTT; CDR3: CASSQGDRVTGELFF
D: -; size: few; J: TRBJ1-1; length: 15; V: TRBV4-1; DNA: TGCGCCAGCAGCCCTTCAGGGGCACAGAACACTGAAGCTTTCTTT; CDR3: CASSPSGAQNTEAFF
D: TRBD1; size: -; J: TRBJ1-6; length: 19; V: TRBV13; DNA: TGTGCCAGCCGGGAGTTCGGACAGGGGGCCAGCTCCTATAATTCACCCCTCCACTTT; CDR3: CASREFGQGASSYNSPLHF
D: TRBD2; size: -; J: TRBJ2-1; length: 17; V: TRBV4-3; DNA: TGCGCCAGCAGCCACACTAAACTAGCGGGGGGGCCCAATGAGCAGTTCTTC; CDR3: CASSHTKLAGGPNEQFF
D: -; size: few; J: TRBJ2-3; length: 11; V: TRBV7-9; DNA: TGTGCCAGCAGCCCACCCATGGCGCAGTATTTT; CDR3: CASSPPMAQYF
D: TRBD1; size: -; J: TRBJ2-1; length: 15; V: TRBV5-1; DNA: TGCGCCAGCAGCTGGGGACAGGGAGGGGTCAATGAGCAGTTCTTC; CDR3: CASSWGQGGVNEQFF
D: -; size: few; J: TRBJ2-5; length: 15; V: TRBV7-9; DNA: TGTGCCAGCAGCTCCTATAATGGGGGACCTATGGCCCAGTACTTC; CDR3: CASSSYNGGPMAQYF
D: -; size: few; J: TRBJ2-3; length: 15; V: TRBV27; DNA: TGTGCCAGCAGTTTTATGGCAGATCGATTAGATACGCAGTATTTT; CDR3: CASSFMADRLDTQYF
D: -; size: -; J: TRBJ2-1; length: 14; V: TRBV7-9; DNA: TGTGCCAGCAGCTCACGCGGAGCCTACAATGAGCAGTTCTTC; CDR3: CASSSRGAYNEQFF
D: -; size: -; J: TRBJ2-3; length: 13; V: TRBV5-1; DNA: TGCGCCAGCGTTTCGGAGGGGACAGATACGCAGTATTTT; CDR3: CASVSEGTDTQYF
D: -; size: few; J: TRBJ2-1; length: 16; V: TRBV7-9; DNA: TGTGCCAGCAGGGGGATGGCGGCTGCTTCCTACAATGAGCAGTTCTTC; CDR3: CASRGMAAASYNEQFF
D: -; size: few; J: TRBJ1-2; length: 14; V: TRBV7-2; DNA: TGTGCCAGCAGCCCCTGGGACTTAAGCCCAGGCTACACCTTC; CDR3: CASSPWDLSPGYTF
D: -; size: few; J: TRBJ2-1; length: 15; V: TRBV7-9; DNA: TGTGCCAGCAGCCCCTTTTTGGGGGTCTACAATGAGCAGTTCTTC; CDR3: CASSPFLGVYNEQFF
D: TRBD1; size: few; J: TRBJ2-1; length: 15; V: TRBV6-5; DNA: TGTGCCAGCAGTACCCTACAGGGGTGGGGGAATGAGCAGTTCTTC; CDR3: CASSTLQGWGNEQFF
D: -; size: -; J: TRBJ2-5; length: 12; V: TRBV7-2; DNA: TGTGCCAGCAGCTTAGATATGGTGACCCAGTACTTC; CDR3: CASSLDMVTQYF
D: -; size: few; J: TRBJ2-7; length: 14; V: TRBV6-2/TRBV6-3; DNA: TGTGCCAGCAGCTGGGGAGGAATCTCCTACGAGCAGTACTTC; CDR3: CASSWGGISYEQYF
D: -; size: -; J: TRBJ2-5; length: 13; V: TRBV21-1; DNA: TGTGCCAGCAGCAAGGGGAGAGAAGAGACCCAGTACTTC; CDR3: CASSKGREETQYF
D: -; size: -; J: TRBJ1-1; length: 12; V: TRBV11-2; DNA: TGTGCCAGCAGCTTCTTCCGAACTGAAGCTTTCTTT; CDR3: CASSFFRTEAFF
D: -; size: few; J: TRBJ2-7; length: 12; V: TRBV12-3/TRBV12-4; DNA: TGTGCCAGCAGCCTCTCGCTCCACGAGCAGTACTTC; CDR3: CASSLSLHEQYF
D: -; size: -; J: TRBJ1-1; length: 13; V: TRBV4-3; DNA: TGCGCCAGCAGCCAAGGGGAGAACACTGAAGCTTTCTTT; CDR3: CASSQGENTEAFF
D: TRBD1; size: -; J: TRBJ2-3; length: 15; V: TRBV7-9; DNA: TGTGCCAGCACCCCCCGGACAGGGCCCACAGATACGCAGTATTTT; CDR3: CASTPRTGPTDTQYF
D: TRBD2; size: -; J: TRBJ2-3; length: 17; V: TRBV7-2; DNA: TGTGCCAGCGGACAAGGGACTAGCGGGGTGGGAGCAGATACGCAGTATTTT; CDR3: CASGQGTSGVGADTQYF
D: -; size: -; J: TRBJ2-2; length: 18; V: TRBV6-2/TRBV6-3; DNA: TGTGCCAGCAGTTACCCCACCAAGGGGCCTGTGAACACCGGGGAGCTGTTTTTT; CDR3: CASSYPTKGPVNTGELFF
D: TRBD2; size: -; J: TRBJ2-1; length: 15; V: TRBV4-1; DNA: TGCGCCAGCAGCCACCCGGGGGGGGTAGACAATGAGCAGTTCTTC; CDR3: CASSHPGGVDNEQFF
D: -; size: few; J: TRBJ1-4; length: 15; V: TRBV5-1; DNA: TGCGCCAGCAGCCCGGGACGAGGGTTTAATGAAAAACTGTTTTTT; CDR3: CASSPGRGFNEKLFF
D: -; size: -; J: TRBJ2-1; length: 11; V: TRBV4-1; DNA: TGCGCCAGCAGTCAGCTGTATGAGCAGTTCTTC; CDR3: CASSQLYEQFF
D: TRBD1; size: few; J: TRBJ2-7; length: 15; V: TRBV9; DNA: TGTGCCAGCAGCGTAGGTCCAGGGGGTTCCTACGAGCAGTACTTC; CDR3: CASSVGPGGSYEQYF
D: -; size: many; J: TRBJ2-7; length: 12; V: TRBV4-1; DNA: TGCGCCAGCAGCCAAACAGGCTACGAGCAGTACTTC; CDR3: CASSQTGYEQYF
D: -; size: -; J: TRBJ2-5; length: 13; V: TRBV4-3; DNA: TGCGCCAGCAGCCCCTCCCGGGAAGAGACCCAGTACTTC; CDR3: CASSPSREETQYF
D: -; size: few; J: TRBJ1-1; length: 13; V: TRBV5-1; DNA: TGCGCCAGCAGCGGGAGGGGGGCCACTGAAGCTTTCTTT; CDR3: CASSGRGATEAFF
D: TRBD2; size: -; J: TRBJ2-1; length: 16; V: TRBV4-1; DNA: TGCGCCAGCAGCCAAGTTCAGCGGGGGGGCCGCAATGAGCAGTTCTTC; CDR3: CASSQVQRGGRNEQFF
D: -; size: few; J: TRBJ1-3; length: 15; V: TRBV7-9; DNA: TGTGCCACGGCCCCGGGACCACCACCAGGAAACACCATATATTTT; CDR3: CATAPGPPPGNTIYF
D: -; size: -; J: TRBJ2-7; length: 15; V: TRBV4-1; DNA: TGCGCCAGCAGCCAAGTTCGGCAGGGGCGAGGCGGGCAGTACTTC; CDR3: CASSQVRQGRGGQYF
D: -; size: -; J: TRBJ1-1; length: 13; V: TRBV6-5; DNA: TGTGCCAGCAGTTACTCGAGGGGAACTGAAGCTTTCTTT; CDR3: CASSYSRGTEAFF
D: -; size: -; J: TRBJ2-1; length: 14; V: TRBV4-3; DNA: TGCGCCAGCAGCCAAGAACTAGGAAGCAGTGAGCAGTTCTTC; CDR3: CASSQELGSSEQFF
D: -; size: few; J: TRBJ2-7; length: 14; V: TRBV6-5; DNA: TGTGCCAGCAGCCCCCAGGACGGTATGTACGAGCAGTACTTC; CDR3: CASSPQDGMYEQYF
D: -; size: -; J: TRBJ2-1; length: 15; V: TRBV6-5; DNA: TGTGCCAGCAGTTACTCGCTCGACCACCTCGGTGAGCAGTTCTTC; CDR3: CASSYSLDHLGEQFF
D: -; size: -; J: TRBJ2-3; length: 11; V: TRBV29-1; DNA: TGCAGCGTTGTCGCTTTCGATACGCAGTATTTT; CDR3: CSVVAFDTQYF
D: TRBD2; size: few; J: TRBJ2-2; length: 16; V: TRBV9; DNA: TGTGCCAGCAGCGGAACTAGCGGGGGAAACACCGGGGAGCTGTTTTTT; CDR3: CASSGTSGGNTGELFF
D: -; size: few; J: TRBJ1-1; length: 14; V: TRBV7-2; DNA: TGTGCCAGCAGCTTATACGGGGGCAACACTGAAGCTTTCTTT; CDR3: CASSLYGGNTEAFF
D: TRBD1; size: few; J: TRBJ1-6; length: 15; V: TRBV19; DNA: TGTGCCAGTAGTGGAACAGGGGGTCTGAATTCACCCCTCCACTTT; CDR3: CASSGTGGLNSPLHF